Each of the 23 T cell receptor beta chains below was sequenced from the same sample in a study of OX40 agonist ivuxolimab in advanced cancers. The method was immunoSEQ multiplex PCR; TCRdb's version includes in-frame clones alone and lacks a portion of them. Among 78,000 or so clones listed, about 88% were seen once. This sample comprised CD4+ or CD8+ T cells sorted from blood, obtained in a trial of the OX40 agonist ivuxolimab. Source of these receptors: an adult with an advanced solid tumor such as melanoma, head and neck, liver or kidney cancer.

The V call is TRBV5-4, the J call TRBJ2-5; TRBD2 matches 8 bases. Germline lookup yields CDR1 SGHNT and CDR2 YYREEE (reference sequence). V trimming: 3 bases; J trimming: 2 bases; junction bases outside the gene matches: 6. The CDR3 sequence is 15 residues long. CDR3 in amino acids: CASSSGGGGQETQYF. The DNA for the CDR3 is TGTGCCAGCAGCTCGGGGGGGGGAGGTCAAGAGACCCAGTACTTC.

This clone was counted once. The V gene is TRBV30, the J gene TRBJ1-2; TRBD1 matches at 10 bases. Trimming cost V 4 bases and J 7 bases; bases outside gene matches: 3. Germline assignment: CDR1 GTSNPN and CDR2 SVGIG (reference sequence). This CDR3 is 12 amino acids long. The CDR3, as DNA: TGTGCCTGGAAGACAGGGGGCGTTGGCTACACCTTC. It is translated as CAWKTGGVGYTF.

Concerning this clone itself: Other DNA sequences in the same sample also yield this CDR3. The chain uses TRBV19 and TRBJ2-1; either TRBD1 or TRBD2 may fit D (5 bases each). V gave up 6 bases and J gave up 5 bases, with 14 bases separating them. The CDR3 covers 14 residues. Germline V gives CDR1 LNHDA, CDR2 SQIVND (reference sequence). In nucleotides, the CDR3 is TGTGCCAGTAGCACCGGGACGGGGAACAATGAGCAGTTCTTC. This translates into CASSTGTGNNEQFF. Drawing the rest from reference TRBV19 and TRBJ2-1, the complete variable domain is DGGITQSPKYLFRKEGQNVTLSCEQNLNHDAMYWYRQDPGQGLRLIYYSQIVNDFQKGDIAEGYSVSREKKESFPLTVTSAQKNPTAFYLCASSTGTGNNEQFFGPGTRLTVL.

V gene TRBV2 combines with J gene TRBJ1-2, with D hard to call. The V and J ends lost 7 bases and 4 bases respectively, with 16 bases between them. The germline gives CDR1 SNHLY, CDR2 FYNNEI. This CDR3 comprises 14 residues. CDR3 region: CASTLTSAGYGYTF. CDR3 DNA sequence: TGTGCCAGCACTTTGACATCGGCGGGCTATGGCTACACCTTC.

The rearrangement joins TRBV28 to TRBJ1-5, with D unclear. The CDR3 contains 11 residues. V was pared by 7 bases and J by 12 bases, with 13 bases between. The germline V gene has CDR1 MDHEN and CDR2 SYDVKM. This CDR3 reads CASMRHPHQHF. The CDR3 DNA sequence: TGTGCCAGCATGAGGCATCCCCACCAGCATTTT.

This rearrangement joins TRBV23-1 to TRBJ1-5; TRBD1 might be the D (5 bases). TRBV23-1 is an open reading frame whose function is uncertain. The CDR3 runs to 14 residues. V dropped 0 bases and J dropped 6 bases, with 9 bases sitting between them. The CDR3 DNA sequence: TGCGCCAGCAGTCAATCGCAGGGTTTTCAGCCCCAGCATTTT. Translated: CASSQSQGFQPQHF.

The chain has TRBV10-3 and TRBJ1-2, with 7 positions matching TRBD1. The CDR3 is 13 amino acids. Unmatched junction bases numbered 7, after V lost 6 bases and J lost 6 bases. Germline V gene lookup returns CDR1 ENHRY and CDR2 SYGVKD. The CDR3 sequence is CAISDREVDGYTF. In DNA, the CDR3 is TGTGCCATCAGCGACAGGGAAGTCGATGGCTACACCTTC.

This chain joins TRBV18 and TRBJ2-1; TRBD2 matches at 12 bases. After removal of 4 bases from V and 7 bases from J, the junction contained 8 bases not matched to a gene. Germline values: CDR1 KGHSH, CDR2 LQKENI. CDR3 size: 16 residues. This chain's CDR3 is CASSRTSGMARNEQFF. CDR3 DNA: TGTGCCAGCTCACGGACTAGCGGGATGGCCAGGAATGAGCAGTTCTTC.

The V and J genes are TRBV9 and TRBJ1-4, with no clear D. This CDR3 has 14 amino acids. Trimming took 3 bases from V and 6 from J, leaving 12 bases between them. Germline loops: CDR1 SGDLS, CDR2 YYNGEE. For the CDR3, the DNA is TGTGCCAGCAGCGGTTTGGAGCAGGATGAAAAACTGTTTTTT. Amino acid sequence: CASSGLEQDEKLFF.

The rearrangement uses TRBV18 and TRBJ2-3, with no clear D. The CDR3 runs to 14 residues. Trimming took off 0 bases at V and 2 bases at J, with 6 bases between the two ends. Germline V lookup: CDR1 KGHSH, CDR2 LQKENI. The CDR3 DNA reads as TGTGCCAGCTCACCACCGGTCGTCACAGATACGCAGTATTTT. The encoded protein is CASSPPVVTDTQYF. The whole variable domain, remainder taken from reference TRBV18 and TRBJ2-3, is NAGVMQNPRHLVRRRGQEARLRCSPMKGHSHVYWYRQLPEEGLKFMVYLQKENIIDESGMPKERFSAEFPKEGPSILRIQQVVRGDSAAYFCASSPPVVTDTQYFGPGTRLTVL.

This chain joins TRBV5-1 and TRBJ2-3, with D tentatively TRBD2 (5 bases). The length of the CDR3 is 14 residues. Trimming removed 9 bases at V and 1 base at J, with 15 bases between. Germline lookup yields CDR1 SGHRS and CDR2 YFSETQ. Here the CDR3 reads CATSYGDRTDTQYF. CDR3 coding DNA: TGCGCCACCTCCTACGGGGATCGCACAGATACGCAGTATTTT.

The chain recombines TRBV30 with TRBJ2-7; D possibly corresponds to TRBD1 (8 bases). The germline V gene has CDR1 GTSNPN and CDR2 SVGIG (reference sequence). This CDR3 spans 14 amino acids. V gave up 3 bases and J gave up 3 bases, with 15 bases separating them. The CDR3 DNA sequence: TGTGCCTGGAGGGGGGGGACAGGCTACTACGAGCAGTACTTC. Its translation: CAWRGGTGYYEQYF. The whole variable domain, remainder taken from reference TRBV30 and TRBJ2-7, is SQTIHQWPATLVQPVGSPLSLECTVEGTSNPNLYWYRQAAGRGLQLLFYSVGIGQISSEVPQNLSASRPQDRQFILSSKKLLLSDSGFYLCAWRGGTGYYEQYFGPGTRLTVT.

The chain carries TRBV5-1 and TRBJ2-3, with TRBD2 identical over 9 bases. The germline V gene encodes CDR1 SGHRS and CDR2 YFSETQ. The CDR3 extends over 16 amino acids. The V segment lost 1 base and the J segment 3 bases; nucleotides outside the gene matches: 6. The CDR3 DNA reads as TGCGCCAGCAGCTTGATAGCGGGAGATTGGACAGATACGCAGTATTTT. Its translation: CASSLIAGDWTDTQYF.

CDR3 region: CASSSKTKGLTDTQYF. CDR3 coding DNA: TGTGCCAGCAGCTCAAAGACTAAGGGACTCACAGATACGCAGTATTTT. V is TRBV7-3 and J is TRBJ2-3, with a weak D call TRBD2 (6 bases). Deletions cut 4 bases from V and 2 bases from J, with 16 bases between. The CDR3 is 16 residues long. Germline loops: CDR1 SGHTA, CDR2 FQGTGA.

The rearrangement joins TRBV7-8 to TRBJ1-4; TRBD1 aligns across 9 bases. After removal of 4 bases from V and 8 bases from J, the junction contained 8 bases not matched to a gene. The CDR3 loop spans 15 amino acids. Germline CDR1 reads SGHVS; CDR2 reads FQNEAQ. The CDR3 region is CASSWGQGVPEKLFF. As DNA, the CDR3 is TGTGCCAGCAGCTGGGGACAGGGTGTCCCCGAAAAACTGTTTTTT.

The chain is built from TRBV19 and TRBJ2-7; maybe TRBD1 (6 bases). Germline V gene lookup returns CDR1 LNHDA and CDR2 SQIVND (reference sequence). Deletions cut 5 bases from V and 2 bases from J, with 13 bases between. This CDR3 is 14 amino acids long. The CDR3 DNA reads as TGTGCCAGTAGTGTGACAGGCCGTCCCTACGAGCAGTACTTC. It specifies CASSVTGRPYEQYF.

The chain combines TRBV5-1 with TRBJ1-6, with 7 bases fitting TRBD1. The V gene end was trimmed by 0 bases and the J gene end by 13 bases; junction bases not matched to a gene: 7. This CDR3 has 14 amino acids. Germline loops: CDR1 SGHRS, CDR2 YFSETQ. DNA for the CDR3: TGCGCCAGCAGCTTGGATGCAGGGGGGAGGCCCCTCCACTTT. This translates into CASSLDAGGRPLHF.

DNA of the CDR3: TGTGCCTCCCGGCGTTACTCTGGAAACACCATATATTTT. Protein product: CASRRYSGNTIYF. The chain has TRBV30 and TRBJ1-3, with D unclear. This CDR3 has 13 amino acids. Germline V gives CDR1 GTSNPN, CDR2 SVGIG (reference sequence). V shed 7 bases and J shed 0 bases, with 10 bases lying between them.

This clone was detected once. The rearrangement joins TRBV5-6 to TRBJ2-4; the D is unclear. Germline CDR1 is SGHDT and CDR2 is YYEEEE. The length of the CDR3 is 13 residues. Trimming pared 2 bases from V and 9 bases from J, leaving 12 bases between. The CDR3 protein is CASSLTGLSIQYF. The DNA of the CDR3 is TGTGCCAGCAGCTTAACTGGGCTTAGCATTCAGTACTTC.

V is TRBV9 and J is TRBJ1-1; D is unresolved. Germline V gene data show CDR1 as SGDLS and CDR2 as YYNGEE. CDR3 length: 13 residues. V shed 1 base and J shed 1 base, with 5 bases lying between them. The CDR3 DNA sequence: TGTGCCAGCAGCGTACTTGGGAACACTGAAGCTTTCTTT. Protein product: CASSVLGNTEAFF.

By sample share, this clone is medium-sized. The rearrangement links TRBV27 to TRBJ2-7; TRBD1 matches 8 bases. This CDR3 contains 16 residues. From germline, CDR1 is MNHEY and CDR2 SMNVEV (reference sequence). Trimming cost V 2 bases and J 3 bases; bases outside gene matches: 9. The CDR3 nucleotides read TGTGCCAGCAGTTTACGTACTCCCGGACAGGGCTACGAGCAGTACTTC. It encodes CASSLRTPGQGYEQYF.

This clone was seen once. The V gene is TRBV5-1, the J gene TRBJ2-1; 11 positions match TRBD1. With 3 bases clipped from V and 10 bases from J, the junction kept 3 bases outside the gene matches. CDR3 length equals 13 residues. The germline CDR1 and CDR2 sequences are SGHRS and YFSETQ. The CDR3 DNA reads as TGCGCCAGCAGCTGGGACAGGGGGAGCGAGCAGTTCTTC. Encoded protein: CASSWDRGSEQFF.

This chain joins TRBV9 and TRBJ2-3, with D unresolved. Trimming stripped 0 bases from V and 3 bases from J, with 8 bases between. Germline lookup yields CDR1 SGDLS and CDR2 YYNGEE. CDR3 length: 14 amino acids. In nucleotides, the CDR3 is TGTGCCAGCAGCGTAGCCGTTGGGACAGATACGCAGTATTTT. Its translation: CASSVAVGTDTQYF.